Sequencing of this T cell receptor (beta chain) was carried out in a study of sequential checkpoint blockade in melanoma. Study-wide background: Patients were randomized 1:1 to nivolumab-then-ipilimumab or ipilimumab-then-nivolumab first-line. Each arm's sequence ended with maintenance nivolumab.

Treatment noted: randomized to nivolumab then ipilimumab (arm A) or the reverse (arm B). No patient had prior DNA-damaging chemotherapy. Live CD3+CD8+ CD19− CD56− cells were sorted from PBMCs. Method: immunoSEQ multiplex PCR; TCRdb's copy keeps in-frame clones and lacks some. This sample has some 31,000 clones, with 86% found just once. Germline V lookup: CDR1 SGHRS, CDR2 YFSETQ. The CDR3 runs 14 residues. V shed 4 bases and J 6 bases; nucleotides not matched to a gene: 7. The sequence was obtained from a human donor with melanoma. The V call is TRBV5-1, the J call TRBJ1-2; 9 bases are a match to TRBD1. The specimen was CD8+ T cells sorted from blood (inferred from file names), collected from a patient given nivolumab and ipilimumab in sequence. CDR3 sequence reads: CASSADRGFDGYTF. The CDR3 DNA sequence: TGCGCCAGCAGCGCGGACAGGGGATTCGATGGCTACACCTTC.